This entry lists 21 T cell receptor beta chains sequenced from one sample in a study of high-grade serous ovarian cancer treatment subgroups. The tumor samples were collected prior to definitive surgery or chemotherapy. Assay: immunoSEQ multiplex PCR; the TCRdb copy retains only in-frame clones and omits some. The repertoire holds roughly 10,000 clones, with about 70% as singletons. Sequenced sample: tumor tissue. The receptors stem from a human donor with high-grade serous ovarian cancer.

The rearrangement links TRBV7-2 to TRBJ2-7, with D possibly being TRBD2 (6 bases). CDR3 length: 14 residues. Trimming cost V 5 bases and J 4 bases, with 15 bases left between them. Germline V gives CDR1 SGHTA, CDR2 FQGNSA. CDR3 DNA sequence: TGTGCCAGCAGCCTGGGCAGGGAGGAGTACGAGCAGTACTTC. It yields the protein CASSLGREEYEQYF.

V usage is TRBV4-3 and J usage is TRBJ2-6; no clear D. The V gene lost 8 bases and the J gene lost 0 bases, with 5 bases spanning the gap. The CDR3 totals 13 residues. Per germline, CDR1 LGHNA and CDR2 YSLEER. The CDR3 sequence is CASAGSGANVLTF. The CDR3 bases are TGCGCCAGCGCCGGCTCTGGGGCCAACGTCCTGACTTTC.

The chain has TRBV28 and TRBJ1-5; D gene uncertain. The CDR3 has 13 residues. Germline CDR1 and CDR2: MDHEN and SYDVKM. V was cut by 3 bases and J by 6 bases, with 9 bases left in between. The CDR3 loop is CASSFNGFQPQHF. The CDR3 DNA sequence: TGTGCCAGCAGTTTTAACGGTTTTCAGCCCCAGCATTTT. The full variable domain, its missing parts supplied by reference TRBV28 and TRBJ1-5, is DVKVTQSSRYLVKRTGEKVFLECVQDMDHENMFWYRQDPGLGLRLIYFSYDVKMKEKGDIPEGYSVSREKKERFSLILESASTNQTSMYLCASSFNGFQPQHFGDGTRLSIL.

This rearrangement joins TRBV11-2 to TRBJ2-7; 7 bases are a match to TRBD2. The V gene's germline CDR1 is SGHAT and CDR2 FQNNGV. The CDR3 runs 16 residues. V shed 0 bases and J 5 bases; nucleotides not matched to a gene: 10. The CDR3 protein is CASSLEVGGRRHEQYF. The CDR3, as DNA: TGTGCCAGCAGCTTAGAGGTGGGCGGGAGACGCCACGAGCAGTACTTC.

The sample holds one count of this clone. This chain links TRBV7-6 with TRBJ1-6; a weak D match, TRBD1 (5 bases). CDR1 is SGHVS and CDR2 is FNYEAQ in the germline V gene. V lost 0 bases, J lost 1 base, and 10 bases lay in between. This CDR3 comprises 17 residues. CDR3 protein: CASSLARGGSYNSPLHF. As DNA, the CDR3 is TGTGCCAGCAGCTTAGCGAGGGGAGGGTCCTATAATTCACCCCTCCACTTT.

The CDR3 DNA sequence: TGTGCCAGCAGTGTGGACAGGAGCTACGAGCAGTACTTC. It is translated as CASSVDRSYEQYF. The chain is built from TRBV2 and TRBJ2-7; TRBD1 matches at 7 bases. The germline V gene has CDR1 SNHLY and CDR2 FYNNEI. J gave up 3 bases and V 4 bases, and 3 bases lay outside the gene matches. The length of the CDR3 is 13 residues.

The gene calls are TRBV5-4 and TRBJ2-5, with D possibly TRBD2 on 6 matching bases. Trimming shortened V by 1 base and J by 5 bases, and 18 bases separated the two germline ends. The germline V gene has CDR1 SGHNT and CDR2 YYREEE (reference sequence). CDR3 length equals 16 residues. CDR3 sequence reads: CASSLRDGQEGETQYF. The DNA for the CDR3 is TGTGCCAGCAGCTTGCGGGACGGCCAGGAGGGTGAGACCCAGTACTTC.

J is TRBJ1-2 and V is TRBV7-8; D ambiguous. The germline CDR1 and CDR2 sequences are SGHVS and FQNEAQ. CDR3 length: 12 amino acids. The V and J ends lost 7 bases and 8 bases respectively, with 14 bases between them. The CDR3: CASTPPAMGYTF. For the CDR3, the DNA is TGTGCCAGCACCCCACCGGCGATGGGCTACACCTTC.

The chain employs TRBV11-2 and TRBJ2-7; TRBD2 matches 9 bases. This CDR3 comprises 15 residues. From germline, CDR1 is SGHAT and CDR2 FQNNGV. J lost 3 bases, V lost 3 bases, and 6 bases had no gene match. DNA of the CDR3: TGTGCCAGCAGCTTTGGGCTAGCGGGATACTACGAGCAGTACTTC. Protein product: CASSFGLAGYYEQYF. Filled out from reference TRBV11-2 and TRBJ2-7, the complete variable domain reads EAGVAQSPRYKIIEKRQSVAFWCNPISGHATLYWYQQILGQGPKLLIQFQNNGVVDDSQLPKDRFSAERLKGVDSTLKIQPAKLEDSAVYLCASSFGLAGYYEQYFGPGTRLTVT.

The V gene is TRBV30, the J gene TRBJ2-5, with D tentatively TRBD1 (5 bases). V dropped 0 bases and J dropped 1 base, with 15 bases sitting between them. This CDR3 contains 16 residues. Germline lookup yields CDR1 GTSNPN and CDR2 SVGIG (reference sequence). CDR3: CAWSVGKGLLQETQYF. DNA of the CDR3: TGTGCCTGGAGTGTGGGCAAGGGGCTCCTCCAAGAGACCCAGTACTTC.

The sample holds a few counts of this clone. This chain connects TRBV7-9 to TRBJ1-2; no clear D. V dropped 3 bases and J dropped 4 bases, with 6 bases sitting between them. Germline V gene data show CDR1 as SEHNR and CDR2 as FQNEAQ (reference sequence). The CDR3 is 12 amino acids. CDR3 coding DNA: TGTGCCAGCAGCTTGTTATCCTATGGCTACACCTTC. Its protein is CASSLLSYGYTF. Using reference TRBV7-9 and TRBJ1-2 for the parts outside the CDR3, the full variable domain is DTGVSQNPRHKITKRGQNVTFRCDPISEHNRLYWYRQTLGQGPEFLTYFQNEAQLEKSRLLSDRFSAERPKGSFSTLEIQRTEQGDSAMYLCASSLLSYGYTFGSGTRLTVV.

This chain uses TRBV4-1 with TRBJ1-1; maybe TRBD1 (5 bases). CDR3 length equals 16 residues. The germline CDR1 and CDR2 sequences are MGHRA and YSYEKL. Deletions cut 0 bases from V and 1 base from J, with 12 bases between. The CDR3 reads CASSQDWGTANTEAFF. The CDR3 region has the DNA TGCGCCAGCAGCCAAGATTGGGGGACGGCGAACACTGAAGCTTTCTTT.

The rearrangement links TRBV7-3 to TRBJ2-1; 7 nucleotides align to TRBD2. The length of the CDR3 is 16 residues. Germline V gene sequence: CDR1 SGHTA, CDR2 FQGTGA. V shed 1 base and J 0 bases; nucleotides not matched to a gene: 3. The CDR3 nucleotides read TGTGCCAGCAGCTTAATAGGCGGGAGCTCCTACAATGAGCAGTTCTTC. Amino acids: CASSLIGGSSYNEQFF.

This clone was recorded a few times. The chain joins TRBV10-3 to TRBJ1-2; TRBD1 might be the D (6 bases). This CDR3 is built from 13 residues. V was pared by 2 bases and J by 8 bases, with 12 bases between. From germline, CDR1 is ENHRY and CDR2 SYGVKD. DNA of the CDR3: TGTGCCATCAGTGAGCGACAGGTGGGAGGCTACACCTTC. As protein: CAISERQVGGYTF.

This clone was observed a few times. The V call is TRBV20-1, the J call TRBJ1-2; no definite D call. V was trimmed by 5 bases and J by 8 bases, leaving 12 bases between them. The CDR3 totals 11 residues. CDR1 DFQATT and CDR2 SNEGSKA come from the germline V gene (reference sequence). CDR3 in amino acids: CSAWSESGYTF. CDR3 coding DNA: TGCAGTGCTTGGTCTGAGAGCGGCTACACCTTC.

The J gene is TRBJ1-4, the V gene TRBV14, with 9 bases aligning to TRBD1. Germline CDR1 SGHDN, CDR2 FVKESK. CDR3 length equals 14 residues. V lost 4 bases and J lost 8; bases outside the gene matches: 5. CDR3 nucleotides: TGTGCCAGCAGCCGGGGACAGGGAATCGAAAAACTGTTTTTT. This codes for CASSRGQGIEKLFF.

This chain uses TRBV5-1 with TRBJ2-1; D gene ambiguous. From germline, CDR1 is SGHRS and CDR2 YFSETQ. There are 14 residues in the CDR3. V lost 4 bases and J 6 bases, leaving 14 bases between the germline ends. CDR3: CASSPNQAFNEQFF. CDR3 bases: TGCGCCAGCAGCCCCAATCAGGCTTTCAATGAGCAGTTCTTC.

V usage is TRBV11-3 and J usage is TRBJ2-5; D unclear. V lost 2 bases to trimming and J lost 7 bases, with 17 bases between them. Germline-derived CDR1 and CDR2 are SGHNT and YENEEA. CDR3 size: 15 residues. The CDR3 sequence: CASSLNAGDWATQYF. CDR3 coding DNA: TGTGCCAGCAGCTTAAACGCAGGCGATTGGGCGACCCAGTACTTC. Together with reference TRBV11-3 and TRBJ2-5, the CDR3 gives the full variable domain: EAGVVQSPRYKIIEKKQPVAFWCNPISGHNTLYWYLQNLGQGPELLIRYENEEAVDDSQLPKDRFSAERLKGVDSTLKIQPAELGDSAVYLCASSLNAGDWATQYFGPGTRLLVL.

In this sample, this clone turned up a few times. The rearrangement links TRBV19 to TRBJ2-2; 14 positions match TRBD2. V lost 6 bases and J lost 5; bases outside the gene matches: 20. This CDR3 is built from 21 residues. CDR1 is LNHDA, CDR2 SQIVND, per germline (reference sequence). CDR3 nucleotide sequence: TGTGCCAGTAGCGATCGCCTGGGGACTAGCGGGAGAAGGTCGTGGACCGGGGAGCTGTTTTTT. This encodes CASSDRLGTSGRRSWTGELFF.

V usage is TRBV9 and J usage is TRBJ2-1; D is unresolved. Germline loops: CDR1 SGDLS, CDR2 YYNGEE. CDR3 length: 14 amino acids. The germline V and J ends were trimmed by 2 bases and 0 bases, with 6 bases remaining between them. For the CDR3, the DNA is TGTGCCAGCAGCGTCGGCGGCTCCTACAATGAGCAGTTCTTC. Protein sequence: CASSVGGSYNEQFF.

The V and J genes are TRBV5-1 and TRBJ2-1; TRBD1 might be the D (5 bases). V shed 0 bases and J shed 4 bases, with 8 bases lying between them. This CDR3 is 14 amino acids long. The germline V gene encodes CDR1 SGHRS and CDR2 YFSETQ. CDR3 bases: TGCGCCAGCAGCTTGGAAGGGGTTTACAATGAGCAGTTCTTC. Its protein is CASSLEGVYNEQFF.